This T cell receptor (beta chain) was sequenced during a study of beta chain features in type 1 diabetes (dated by TCRdb to 2017 to 2018). Study-level background: Mean age, gender distribution, total cell number and subset yield did not differ between patients and healthy donors. A total of roughly 98,000,000 sorted cells were examined across all samples, and a strong correlation was observed between cell number per subset and RNA yield. The study compared the TCRB repertoires of sorted circulating CD4+ T cell subsets in recently diagnosed type 1 diabetes patients with those in matched healthy donors. Regulatory and stem cell-like memory subsets were isolated from only 8 patients and about 8 healthy donors, whereas naive and central memory subsets came from all 30 or so donors. Findings and caveats that apply to the study as a whole: At VDJ recombination sites, patients with type 1 diabetes made fewer insertions and deleted more nucleotides, a pattern implying thymic rearrangement abnormalities. PCR may preferentially amplify shorter templates, but because patient and control samples were amplified and corrected together, any resulting skew would affect both groups equally. Type 1 diabetes patients showed a moderate but significant shortening of TCRB CDR3 length in all four CD4+ subsets. Because the HLA sub-analyses included only small numbers of individuals, any influence of HLA type on TCRB rearrangement was left unresolved. Naive, central memory and regulatory TCRB repertoires appeared to be more alike among patients than among healthy donors. Because cDNA was sequenced instead of genomic DNA, activated cells with high expression could be over-represented, although the groups did not differ in activation or CD3 levels.

The entire isolated RNA was reverse transcribed using the High Capacity cDNA Reverse Transcription Kit, and thus expressed TCRB transcripts were sequenced. Deep immunoSEQ sequencing was applied to naive, central memory and regulatory T cell samples, giving an average of about 3.6 million total reads per sample. After sorted cells were lysed in RLT buffer, RNA was extracted with DNase-treated RNeasy Micro or Mini kits, with the choice depending on cell number. To prevent cross-contamination, each cell subset was processed individually, whereas patient and healthy donor samples were processed jointly. TCRB sequences were amplified from cDNA with the immunoSEQ multiplex PCR, producing 87-bp fragments spanning the CDR3 region. The amplicons were sequenced using the Illumina HiSeq platform. Per the source publication's procedure: PCR bias was corrected computationally using synthetic template baselines, and reads within Hamming distance 2 were collapsed, with unmergeable singletons discarded. By aligning reads against IMGT, V, D and J genes, CDR3 length, and insertions or deletions at six rearrangement sites were assigned. Within each subset, clonotype counts were normalized to sorted cell number, after which true diversity and Gini coefficients were computed with the tcR R package. The overlap coefficient, calculated on TCRB nucleotide sequences, was used to measure repertoire sharing. The table was pulled from immuneACCESS by TCRdb, which kept in-frame rearrangements only. Such tables lose some clones; where checked, under half of the loss comes from unresolved V genes, and the rest has no known cause. V, J and clone size derive from that table, while D and trimming were established from the DNA sequence. The sample data list some 360,000 clones, and 8.5% to 10% of these were observed just once. The ten biggest clones cover over 0.45% of the sample.

A few counts support this clone. Its antigen remains undetermined. Base qualities are not recorded, but no much larger clone differs from it by a single base. V gives up 5 bases and J gives up 8 bases, and the segment between their germline ends measures 15 bases. The CDR3 holds 13 amino acids from the cysteine to the phenylalanine. Solely the CDR3 DNA is kept, with 39 bases framed from the first base. Via the germline V gene (reference sequence), CDR1 is SEHNR and CDR2 FQNEAQ. A single peripheral blood draw of about 116 mL on average was collected from each donor into heparinised tubes. Using a panel that included CD45RO, CCR7, CD25, CD127, CD95 and CD27, naive, central memory, regulatory and stem cell-like memory CD4+ T cells were sorted on a BD FACSAria II. Every sorted population had a purity above 95%. PBMCs were isolated right away by Lymphoprep density gradient centrifugation and were stained directly, without culture. So that batch effects would be minimized, each experiment stained and sorted samples in pairs, pairing one healthy donor with one patient.

Here the chain combines TRBV7-9 and TRBJ1-2; there is no confident call for the D gene. Sequenced: central memory CD4+ T cells from blood. This clonotype was sampled from a man aged 25-40 years with type 1 diabetes. For the CDR3, the sequence is CASSPRPLTGYTF. Here is the DNA: TGTGCCAGCAGCCCCAGACCCCTTACCGGCTACACCTTC.